This TCR beta chain stems from a study of cytomegalovirus exposure and HLA in healthy donors. 60 Vbeta and 13 Jbeta primers were used in PCR. TCRdb keeps only in-frame clones here, not all; method: immunoSEQ multiplex PCR. The data show about 160,000 clones, 80% seen once. This receptor was taken from a man aged 18 to 30 in good health and CMV-seropositive. The specimen was PBMCs.

In DNA form, the CDR3 reads TGTGCCAGCAGTGCGGCTAGCGTTATGGTTTCGGATACGCAGTATTTT. Translated, it gives CASSAASVMVSDTQYF. The chain carries TRBV25-1 and TRBJ2-3; perhaps TRBD2 as D (6 bases). Germline lookup yields CDR1 MGHDK and CDR2 SYGVNS. The CDR3 length is 16 residues. Deletions cut 4 bases from V and 6 bases from J, with 20 bases between.